This T cell receptor (beta chain) was sequenced for a study of blood T cell repertoires in COVID-19. Overall study: T cells, B-cell-depleted T cells, or PBMCs supplied cDNA or gDNA.

Authors' methods: From reference gene primer amplification, estimates of nucleated cell counts were derived. TCRdb keeps only in-frame clones here, not all; method: immunoSEQ multiplex PCR. V and J calls and clone size are as listed in that table; D and trimming were resolved from the DNA. Among about half a million clones listed, roughly nine tenths were seen once. Germline lookup yields CDR1 SGHTA and CDR2 FQGNSA. V was clipped by 1 base and J by 0 bases, with 7 bases between them. The CDR3 totals 15 residues. Participants spanned ages 18 to 89 years and resided in about two dozen US areas. Allocation to cohorts depended on clinical history reported by the participants.

The genes are TRBV7-2 and TRBJ2-4, with D hard to call. This TCR was sampled from a woman aged 55-75 years who had recovered from COVID-19. Sequencing used PBMCs or T cells enriched from blood (not recorded which). This chain's CDR3 is CASSLVPIAKNIQYF. For the CDR3, the DNA is TGTGCCAGCAGCTTAGTTCCAATAGCCAAAAACATTCAGTACTTC.